These 7 T cell receptor beta chains share one sample of origin, sequenced in a study of T cells in Graves' hyperthyroidism and ophthalmopathy. There were TCR beta CDR3 regions amplified from RNA transcripts. HTBI primers were used for first-round RT-PCR of the TCR CDR3. One entry per CDR3 protein, called by TCRdb with MiXCR from the multiplex PCR reads. The sample carries a few hundred thousand distinct CDR3 sequences, 15% to 20% recorded once. Source material: blood. These receptors were taken from a woman aged 18-29 years with Graves' ophthalmopathy.

This clonotype occurred many times. V and J are TRBV28 and TRBJ1-4, with D uncertain. CDR1 and CDR2 (germline): MDHEN, SYDVKM. V lost 5 bases and J 7 bases, leaving 20 bases between the germline ends. The CDR3 length is 16 residues. The CDR3 sequence is CASSPMSLLLGEKLFF. In DNA, the CDR3 is TGTGCCAGCAGTCCCATGTCCCTCCTCCTTGGTGAAAAACTGTTTTTT.

This clonotype was seen a handful of times. The chain uses TRBV13 and TRBJ2-2; 10 bases match TRBD2. This CDR3 is 15 amino acids long. With V trimmed by 5 bases and J by 6 bases, 6 bases remained unmatched. Germline CDR1 and CDR2: PRHDT and FYEKMQ (reference sequence). The CDR3 nucleotides are TGTGCCAGCAGCCAAGCGGGGGGGCGTGCCGGGGAGCTGTTTTTT. Amino acid sequence: CASSQAGGRAGELFF. The whole variable domain, filled in from reference TRBV13 and TRBJ2-2, reads AAGVIQSPRHLIKEKRETATLKCYPIPRHDTVYWYQQGPGQDPQFLISFYEKMQSDKGSIPDRFSAQQFSDYHSELNMSSLELGDSALYFCASSQAGGRAGELFFGEGSRLTVL.

A word on this clonotype: A read error is possible here, since a much larger clone lies one base away. The chain uses TRBV6-2 or TRBV6-3 and TRBJ2-2; a weak D match, TRBD2 (6 bases). The germline V gene has CDR1 MNHEY and CDR2 SVGEGT. This CDR3 has 19 residues. Deletions cut 7 bases from V and 1 base from J, with 25 bases between. Written as DNA, the CDR3 is TGTGCCAGCAATTCGGCCGGACTAACGGGAGCGGTGAACACCGGGGAGCTGTTTTTT. Protein product: CASNSAGLTGAVNTGELFF.

V gene TRBV11-2 combines with J gene TRBJ1-4; weak D call: TRBD1 (6 bases). The germline V gene encodes CDR1 SGHAT and CDR2 FQNNGV. This CDR3 region has 12 residues. V lost 4 bases and J 8 bases, leaving 8 bases between the germline ends. The CDR3 is CASSSDREKLFF. CDR3 in DNA: TGTGCCAGCAGCTCAGACAGGGAAAAACTGTTTTTT. The full variable domain, rest sourced from reference TRBV11-2 and TRBJ1-4, is EAGVAQSPRYKIIEKRQSVAFWCNPISGHATLYWYQQILGQGPKLLIQFQNNGVVDDSQLPKDRFSAERLKGVDSTLKIQPAKLEDSAVYLCASSSDREKLFFGSGTQLSVL.

This clonotype was detected a few times. V is TRBV9 and J is TRBJ2-7, with 7 bases that match TRBD1. CDR3 length equals 14 residues. The J segment lost 7 bases and the V segment lost 3 bases, leaving 10 bases of the junction unmatched. In germline, CDR1 is SGDLS, CDR2 YYNGEE. CDR3 DNA sequence: TGTGCCAGCAGCGGCAGCCAGACAGGGTATGAGCAGTACTTC. This translates into CASSGSQTGYEQYF.

This clonotype was detected ten times or more. The gene calls are TRBV4-1 and TRBJ2-5, with 16 nucleotides matching TRBD2. The CDR3 is made up of 16 amino acids. The V and J ends lost 4 bases and 4 bases, in that order; junction bases with no gene match: 3. Germline V CDR1 and CDR2: MGHRA, YSYEKL. This CDR3 is CASSRGLAGGIETQYF. Written as DNA, the CDR3 is TGCGCCAGCAGCCGGGGACTAGCGGGGGGGATAGAGACCCAGTACTTC.

This clonotype was found many times. The chain joins TRBV28 to TRBJ2-5, with a weak D call TRBD2 (6 bases). Trimming stripped 2 bases from V and 1 base from J, with 14 bases between. The germline CDR1 and CDR2 sequences are MDHEN and SYDVKM. The CDR3 consists of 16 residues. CDR3 DNA sequence: TGTGCCAGCAGTTTAGCGGGGAGAGTCCGCCAAGAGACCCAGTACTTC. This gives the protein CASSLAGRVRQETQYF.